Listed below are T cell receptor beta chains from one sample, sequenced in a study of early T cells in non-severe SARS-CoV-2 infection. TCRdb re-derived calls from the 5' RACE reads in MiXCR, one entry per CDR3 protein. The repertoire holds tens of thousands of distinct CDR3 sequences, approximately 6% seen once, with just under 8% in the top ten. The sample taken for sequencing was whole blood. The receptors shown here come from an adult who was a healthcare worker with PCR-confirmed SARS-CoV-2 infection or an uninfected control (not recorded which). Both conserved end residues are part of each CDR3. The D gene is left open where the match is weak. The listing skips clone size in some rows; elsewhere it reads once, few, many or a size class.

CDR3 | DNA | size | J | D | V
CASSKVFGGLCEKLFF | TGTGCCAGCAGCAAAGTATTCGGGGGGCTGTGTGAAAAACTGTTTTTT | NA | TRBJ1-4 | NA | TRBV21-1
CASSAGGTGRLEQYF | TGTGCCAGCAGTGCAGGGGGGACAGGTCGTCTGGAGCAGTACTTC | many | TRBJ2-7 | TRBD1 | TRBV27
CASSLEGWPDNEQFF | TGTGCCAGCAGCTTAGAAGGTTGGCCTGACAATGAGCAGTTCTTC | many | TRBJ2-1 | NA | TRBV11-2
CASSTGLAHNEQFF | TGTGCCAGCAGCACGGGACTAGCCCACAATGAGCAGTTCTTC | few | TRBJ2-1 | TRBD2 | TRBV7-8
CSARLQAGAGNEQFF | TGCAGTGCTAGATTGCAGGCGGGAGCAGGTAATGAGCAGTTCTTC | few | TRBJ2-1 | TRBD2 | TRBV20-1
CASSRIRKTGGGPGLANTGELFF | TGTGCCAGCAGTAGGATTCGCAAGACAGGGGGAGGACCGGGACTAGCAAACACCGGGGAGCTGTTTTTT | few | TRBJ2-2 | NA | TRBV11-2
CSARDRGQGINQPQHF | TGCAGTGCCAGAGACCGGGGACAGGGTATCAATCAGCCCCAGCATTTT | NA | TRBJ1-5 | TRBD1 | TRBV20-1
CASSPDDPGTGNEQFF | TGTGCCAGCAGCCCAGATGACCCCGGGACTGGTAATGAGCAGTTCTTC | NA | TRBJ2-1 | NA | TRBV14
CASREQGTSNQPQHF | TGTGCCAGCCGGGAACAGGGGACAAGCAATCAGCCCCAGCATTTT | NA | TRBJ1-5 | TRBD1 | TRBV2
CASSFLGTSGANTGELFF | TGTGCCAGCAGTTTTCTTGGGACTAGCGGGGCCAACACCGGGGAGCTGTTTTTT | NA | TRBJ2-2 | TRBD2 | TRBV28
CSAEGAGQGNSPLHF | TGCAGTGCCGAGGGGGCCGGACAGGGGAATTCACCCCTCCACTTT | many | TRBJ1-6 | TRBD1 | TRBV20-1
CAWSRAFNEKLFF | TGTGCCTGGAGTAGGGCCTTTAATGAAAAACTGTTTTTT | many | TRBJ1-4 | NA | TRBV30
CASSLGDRDNSPLHF | TGCGCCAGCAGCTTGGGCGACAGGGATAATTCACCCCTCCACTTT | few | TRBJ1-6 | TRBD1 | TRBV5-1
CSAPGTASTDTQYF | TGCAGTGCTCCCGGGACAGCTAGCACAGATACGCAGTATTTT | many | TRBJ2-3 | TRBD1 | TRBV20-1
CASSLDEQFF | TGTGCCAGCAGCTTAGATGAGCAGTTCTTC | many | TRBJ2-1 | NA | TRBV7-9
CASSLPLETQYF | TGTGCCAGCAGCTTACCGTTAGAGACCCAGTACTTC | NA | TRBJ2-5 | NA | TRBV7-2
CASSYQTGVQETQYF | TGTGCCAGCAGTTACCAGACGGGGGTCCAAGAGACCCAGTACTTC | few | TRBJ2-5 | NA | TRBV6-5
CASSLEGSYEQYF | TGTGCCAGCAGTTTAGAAGGGAGCTACGAGCAGTACTTC | many | TRBJ2-7 | NA | TRBV12-3/TRBV12-4
CASSLGSSTDTQYF | TGTGCCAGCAGCTTAGGAAGTAGCACAGATACGCAGTATTTT | many | TRBJ2-3 | NA | TRBV7-2
CASSSNLAGRQGTQYF | TGTGCCAGCAGCAGTAACCTAGCGGGGAGGCAAGGGACCCAGTACTTC | NA | TRBJ2-5 | TRBD2 | TRBV12-3/TRBV12-4
CAWTRGGLEAFF | TGTGCCTGGACGCGGGGGGGACTTGAAGCTTTCTTT | many | TRBJ1-1 | NA | TRBV30
CAISSTSGDTDTQYF | TGTGCCATCAGCTCCACTAGCGGGGACACAGATACGCAGTATTTT | NA | TRBJ2-3 | TRBD2 | TRBV10-3
CASFRSGLNTGELFF | TGTGCCAGCTTTAGGAGCGGATTGAACACCGGGGAGCTGTTTTTT | NA | TRBJ2-2 | NA | TRBV12-3/TRBV12-4
CASSRLAGGHPSTDTQYF | TGTGCCAGCAGCCGTCTGGCGGGAGGACACCCTAGCACAGATACGCAGTATTTT | many | TRBJ2-3 | TRBD2 | TRBV7-2
CASSRQTEETQYF | TGTGCCAGCAGCCGACAAACGGAAGAGACCCAGTACTTC | few | TRBJ2-5 | NA | TRBV11-1
CASSKNRGLGELFF | TGTGCCAGCAGCAAAAACAGGGGGCTGGGGGAGCTGTTTTTT | many | TRBJ2-2 | TRBD1 | TRBV2
CASSSDRGRDEQYF | TGTGCCAGCAGCTCGGACAGGGGGCGCGACGAGCAGTACTTC | many | TRBJ2-7 | TRBD1 | TRBV7-9
CASSLVGGQNTEAFF | TGCGCCAGCAGCTTGGTTGGCGGACAGAACACTGAAGCTTTCTTT | NA | TRBJ1-1 | NA | TRBV5-1
CASSPGHPNTEAFF | TGTGCCAGCTCACCGGGACACCCGAACACTGAAGCTTTCTTT | few | TRBJ1-1 | NA | TRBV18
CASSPGQGQGQPQHF | TGTGCCAGCTCACCGGGACAGGGGCAAGGTCAGCCCCAGCATTTT | few | TRBJ1-5 | TRBD1 | TRBV18
CASSPDFPKLTDTQYF | TGTGCCAGCAGTCCGGACTTCCCGAAACTCACAGATACGCAGTATTTT | many | TRBJ2-3 | NA | TRBV28
CASSPAGPTDTQYF | TGCGCCAGCAGCCCGGCGGGGCCCACAGATACGCAGTATTTT | many | TRBJ2-3 | NA | TRBV5-1
CASSFLSGGASAKNIQYF | TGTGCCAGCAGCTTTTTGAGCGGGGGGGCCTCTGCCAAAAACATTCAGTACTTC | many | TRBJ2-4 | TRBD2 | TRBV11-2
CASRLVQGLSGANVLTF | TGCGCCAGCAGACTTGTACAGGGATTAAGTGGGGCCAACGTCCTGACTTTC | NA | TRBJ2-6 | NA | TRBV5-1
CASRATSGSSYNEQFF | TGTGCCAGCAGAGCGACTAGCGGGAGCTCCTACAATGAGCAGTTCTTC | many | TRBJ2-1 | TRBD2 | TRBV11-2
CASSLGLAPYDQYF | TGTGCCAGCAGCCTGGGACTAGCGCCGTACGATCAGTACTTC | many | TRBJ2-7 | TRBD2 | TRBV7-9
CSVAGGTGELFF | TGCAGCGTCGCGGGGGGCACCGGGGAGCTGTTTTTT | NA | TRBJ2-2 | TRBD2 | TRBV29-1
CASSQNYQNNEQFF | TGCGCCAGCAGCCAAAATTACCAAAACAATGAGCAGTTCTTC | many | TRBJ2-1 | NA | TRBV4-3
CASSFQGGRGTDTQYF | TGTGCCAGCAGCTTCCAGGGGGGTCGGGGCACAGATACGCAGTATTTT | many | TRBJ2-3 | NA | TRBV5-6
CASSPSYEQYF | TGTGCCAGCAGTCCCTCCTACGAGCAGTACTTC | many | TRBJ2-7 | NA | TRBV12-3/TRBV12-4
CASQGPSSYEQYF | TGTGCCAGTCAAGGGCCTTCTTCCTACGAGCAGTACTTC | many | TRBJ2-7 | NA | TRBV18
CASSTHPGRMEGYTF | TGTGCCAGTAGTACCCATCCGGGTCGTATGGAGGGCTACACCTTC | many | TRBJ1-2 | NA | TRBV19
CSVSGGSEAGELFF | TGCAGCGTCAGTGGCGGGAGCGAGGCCGGGGAGCTGTTTTTT | many | TRBJ2-2 | TRBD2 | TRBV29-1
CASSYKLSGANVLTF | TGTGCCAGCAGCTATAAACTCTCTGGGGCCAACGTCCTGACTTTC | many | TRBJ2-6 | NA | TRBV7-6
CAWSVSSNNYGYTF | TGTGCCTGGAGTGTGTCCTCAAATAACTATGGCTACACCTTC | NA | TRBJ1-2 | NA | TRBV30
CSARAPGGQKNLLFGYTF | TGCAGTGCTAGAGCCCCGGGGGGACAGAAAAACCTCCTCTTCGGCTACACCTTC | NA | TRBJ1-2 | TRBD1 | TRBV20-1
CASSLHPEQETQYF | TGTGCCAGCAGCTTACATCCAGAGCAAGAGACCCAGTACTTC | many | TRBJ2-5 | NA | TRBV7-2
CASSRREQETQYF | TGTGCCAGCAGCCGTCGGGAACAAGAGACCCAGTACTTC | many | TRBJ2-5 | NA | TRBV13
CASVAGGQNEQFF | TGTGCCAGCGTAGCGGGGGGGCAGAATGAGCAGTTCTTC | NA | TRBJ2-1 | TRBD2 | TRBV28
CASSRTGGRGNTIYF | TGTGCCAGCAGTCGGACAGGGGGACGTGGAAACACCATATATTTT | many | TRBJ1-3 | TRBD1 | TRBV6-5
CASRPRGSNQPQHF | TGTGCCAGCAGGCCCCGGGGGAGCAATCAGCCCCAGCATTTT | many | TRBJ1-5 | NA | TRBV2